Listed below are T cell receptor beta chains from one sample, sequenced in a study of T cell responses to AZD1222 COVID-19 vaccine. Some clones are missing from TCRdb's copy, which holds only in-frame ones; the method was immunoSEQ multiplex PCR. The sample carries 83,000 or so clones, roughly 86% recorded once. The sample consisted of peripheral blood, taken 28 days after the second AZD1222 dose. The receptors stem from an adult who received the AZD1222 COVID-19 vaccine. Both conserved end residues are part of each CDR3. D genes are given only for firm matches. Not all rows give a size; the values are once, few, many and, for expanded clones, a class.

J	length	size	D	V	CDR3	DNA
TRBJ2-4	16	-	TRBD1	TRBV7-8	CASSLYRGQAKNIQYF	TGTGCCAGCAGCTTGTACAGGGGGCAAGCCAAAAACATTCAGTACTTC
TRBJ2-1	14	-	-	TRBV7-3	CASSLRAVVDEQFF	TGTGCCAGCAGCTTAAGAGCCGTAGTGGATGAGCAGTTCTTC
TRBJ2-2	14	-	-	TRBV7-8	CASSLAAYTGELFF	TGTGCCAGCAGCTTAGCGGCCTACACCGGGGAGCTGTTTTTT
TRBJ2-3	15	-	TRBD2	TRBV4-2	CASSQGLAGADTQYF	TGTGCCAGCAGCCAAGGACTAGCGGGAGCAGATACGCAGTATTTT
TRBJ2-3	17	-	-	TRBV18	CASSPGLSRENTDTQYF	TGTGCCAGCTCACCGGGGTTGAGCAGGGAAAACACAGATACGCAGTATTTT
TRBJ2-2	15	-	TRBD2	TRBV30	CAWSPLAENTGELFF	TGTGCCTGGAGTCCACTAGCGGAGAACACCGGGGAGCTGTTTTTT
TRBJ2-7	15	-	TRBD2	TRBV19	CASSSRTSGSYEQYF	TGTGCCAGTAGTTCGAGAACTAGCGGGTCCTACGAGCAGTACTTC
TRBJ2-7	15	-	-	TRBV11-2	CASSRNRDRSYEQYF	TGTGCCAGCAGCCGTAACCGGGACCGTTCCTACGAGCAGTACTTC
TRBJ1-3	18	-	-	TRBV4-1	CASSQGGTGPISGNTIYF	TGCGCCAGCAGCCAAGGAGGTACAGGACCTATCTCTGGAAACACCATATATTTT
TRBJ2-3	14	-	-	TRBV10-3	CAISEGGGVDTQYF	TGTGCCATCAGTGAAGGCGGCGGGGTGGATACGCAGTATTTT
TRBJ1-2	13	-	-	TRBV28	CASTLGANYGYTF	TGTGCCAGCACCCTGGGGGCTAACTATGGCTACACCTTC
TRBJ2-5	15	-	TRBD2	TRBV7-2	CASSLELAGGETQYF	TGTGCCAGCAGTTTAGAATTAGCGGGAGGAGAGACCCAGTACTTC
TRBJ1-1	11	-	-	TRBV12-2	CASRFSWEAFF	TGTGCAAGTCGCTTCAGTTGGGAAGCTTTCTTT
TRBJ1-3	15	-	-	TRBV3-1/TRBV3-2	CARSDSFYSGNTIYF	TGTGCCAGAAGCGACAGTTTCTACTCTGGAAACACCATATATTTT
TRBJ2-7	12	once	-	TRBV5-8	CASIIHGYEQYF	TGTGCCAGCATCATCCACGGTTACGAGCAGTACTTC
TRBJ1-2	15	-	-	TRBV7-2	CASSLAGASREGYTF	TGTGCCAGCAGCTTAGCGGGGGCTTCGAGGGAGGGCTACACCTTC
TRBJ1-2	15	-	-	TRBV9	CASSGKQGSNYGYTF	TGTGCCAGCAGCGGAAAACAGGGTTCTAACTATGGCTACACCTTC
TRBJ2-6	14	-	-	TRBV7-3	CASSRTPGANVLTF	TGTGCCAGCAGCCGTACTCCTGGGGCCAACGTCCTGACTTTC
TRBJ1-2	16	-	-	TRBV7-2	CASSLMVGGPNYGYTF	TGTGCCAGCAGCTTAATGGTGGGCGGTCCTAACTATGGCTACACCTTC
TRBJ2-2	20	-	TRBD1	TRBV27	CASSLFPPGQGNKNTGELFF	TGTGCCAGCAGTTTATTTCCCCCGGGACAGGGTAACAAGAACACCGGGGAGCTGTTTTTT
TRBJ1-1	13	-	-	TRBV28	CATRDGFLTEAFF	TGTGCCACAAGGGATGGGTTTCTCACTGAAGCTTTCTTT
TRBJ2-7	15	-	TRBD1	TRBV6-5	CASSYGTGVPYEQYF	TGTGCCAGCAGTTACGGGACAGGGGTCCCCTACGAGCAGTACTTC
TRBJ1-4	15	-	-	TRBV5-1	CASSLGHPANEKLFF	TGCGCCAGCAGCTTGGGCCACCCGGCTAATGAAAAACTGTTTTTT
TRBJ1-2	15	few	TRBD1	TRBV29-1	CSVEDPDRGMYGYTF	TGCAGCGTTGAAGACCCGGACAGGGGGATGTATGGCTACACCTTC
TRBJ2-7	15	-	TRBD2	TRBV4-3	CASSPGASGRDEQYF	TGCGCCAGCAGCCCCGGGGCTAGCGGGAGAGACGAGCAGTACTTC
TRBJ2-5	16	-	TRBD1	TRBV5-5	CASSAGQGIRQETQYF	TGTGCCAGCAGCGCCGGACAGGGGATCCGTCAAGAGACCCAGTACTTC
TRBJ1-1	14	-	TRBD1	TRBV7-8	CASSLDRGNTEAFF	TGTGCCAGCAGCTTGGACAGGGGGAACACTGAAGCTTTCTTT
TRBJ1-3	13	-	-	TRBV11-1	CASSFSSGNTIYF	TGTGCCAGCAGCTTTTCCTCTGGAAACACCATATATTTT
TRBJ2-5	14	-	TRBD1	TRBV4-3	CASSRNGQGETQYF	TGCGCCAGCAGCCGGAACGGACAGGGTGAGACCCAGTACTTC
TRBJ2-7	12	few	TRBD1	TRBV29-1	CSVGQGAYEQYF	TGCAGCGTTGGGCAGGGGGCCTACGAGCAGTACTTC
TRBJ2-7	13	-	TRBD2	TRBV19	CASSIGLAGDKYF	TGTGCCAGTAGTATCGGGTTAGCGGGAGATAAGTACTTC
TRBJ1-2	16	-	-	TRBV19	CASSMGFPELNYGYTF	TGTGCCAGTAGTATGGGTTTTCCGGAATTAAACTATGGCTACACCTTC
TRBJ1-1	14	-	-	TRBV15	CATRIQGGNTEAFF	TGTGCCACCAGGATTCAGGGCGGGAACACTGAAGCTTTCTTT
TRBJ2-6	15	-	-	TRBV6-5	CASTGGVSGANVLTF	TGTGCCAGCACCGGAGGGGTCTCTGGGGCCAACGTCCTGACTTTC
TRBJ2-7	13	once	-	TRBV2	CASREDTSYEQYF	TGTGCCAGCAGGGAGGACACCTCCTACGAGCAGTACTTC
TRBJ1-5	16	once	TRBD1	TRBV28	CASSLRGQALNQPQHF	TGTGCCAGCAGTTTACGGGGACAGGCCCTCAATCAGCCCCAGCATTTT
TRBJ2-3	16	-	-	TRBV7-9	CASSSPRLGFTDTQYF	TGTGCCAGCAGCTCGCCCAGGTTAGGGTTCACAGATACGCAGTATTTT